This entry describes one T cell receptor beta chain. Seattle-derived patients entered the study during active infection and were followed longitudinally. Per germline, CDR1 LNHDA and CDR2 SQIVND (reference sequence). The CDR3 extends over 15 amino acids. V was clipped by 10 bases and J by 0 bases, with 16 bases between them. These data come from a study of blood T cell repertoires in COVID-19. The wider study: Samples taken during acute and convalescent COVID-19 were collected in the United States, Italy and Spain.

The repertoire was sequenced with immunoSEQ multiplex PCR; TCRdb's copy has only in-frame clones and lacks some. Here the sample spans about 260,000 clones, 91% being singletons. Sequenced sample: peripheral blood. The source is a person aged 18 to 29 with COVID-19, enrolled during active disease. This chain connects TRBV19 to TRBJ1-5; D is undetermined. The CDR3 DNA is TGTGCCACATCCTGGGGAGGGCTTAGCAATCAGCCCCAGCATTTT. Its protein is CATSWGGLSNQPQHF.